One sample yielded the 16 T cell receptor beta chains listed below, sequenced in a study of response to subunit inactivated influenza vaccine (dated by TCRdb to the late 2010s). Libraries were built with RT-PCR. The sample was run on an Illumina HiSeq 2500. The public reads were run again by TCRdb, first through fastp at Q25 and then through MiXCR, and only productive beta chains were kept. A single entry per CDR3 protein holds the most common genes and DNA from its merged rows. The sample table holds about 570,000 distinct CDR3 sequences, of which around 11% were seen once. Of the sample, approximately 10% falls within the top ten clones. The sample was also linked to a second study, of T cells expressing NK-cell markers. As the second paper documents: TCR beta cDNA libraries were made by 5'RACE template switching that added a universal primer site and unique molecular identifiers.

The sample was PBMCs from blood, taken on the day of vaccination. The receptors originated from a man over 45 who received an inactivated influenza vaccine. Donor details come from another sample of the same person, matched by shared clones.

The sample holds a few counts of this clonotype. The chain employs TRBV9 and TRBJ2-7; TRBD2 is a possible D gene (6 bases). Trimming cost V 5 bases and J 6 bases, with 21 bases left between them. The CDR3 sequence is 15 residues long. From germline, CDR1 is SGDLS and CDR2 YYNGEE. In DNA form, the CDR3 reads TGTGCCAGCAGTCTCGAACCGGGGGTGGTAGGCGAGCAGTACTTC. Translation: CASSLEPGVVGEQYF.

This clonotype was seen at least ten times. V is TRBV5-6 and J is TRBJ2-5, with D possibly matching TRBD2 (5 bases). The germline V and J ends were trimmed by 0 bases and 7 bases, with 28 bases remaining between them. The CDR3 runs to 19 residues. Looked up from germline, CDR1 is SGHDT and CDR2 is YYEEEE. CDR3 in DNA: TGTGCCAGCAGCTTGGTCCCGTCCCAGGTTTCTGGGAGAGGAGCGACCCAGTACTTC. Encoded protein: CASSLVPSQVSGRGATQYF.

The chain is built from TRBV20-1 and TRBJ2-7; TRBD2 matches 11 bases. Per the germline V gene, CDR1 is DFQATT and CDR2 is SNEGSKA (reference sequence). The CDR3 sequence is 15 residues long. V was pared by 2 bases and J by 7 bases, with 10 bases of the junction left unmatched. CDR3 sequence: CSARPGTSGKGEQYF. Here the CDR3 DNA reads TGCAGTGCTAGACCCGGGACTAGCGGAAAGGGGGAGCAGTACTTC.

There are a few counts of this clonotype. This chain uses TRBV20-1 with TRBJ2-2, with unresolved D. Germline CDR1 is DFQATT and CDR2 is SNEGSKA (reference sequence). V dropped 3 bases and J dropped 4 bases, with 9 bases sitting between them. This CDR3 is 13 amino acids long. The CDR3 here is CSARAQSTGELFF. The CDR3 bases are TGCAGTGCTAGGGCACAGTCCACCGGGGAGCTGTTTTTT.

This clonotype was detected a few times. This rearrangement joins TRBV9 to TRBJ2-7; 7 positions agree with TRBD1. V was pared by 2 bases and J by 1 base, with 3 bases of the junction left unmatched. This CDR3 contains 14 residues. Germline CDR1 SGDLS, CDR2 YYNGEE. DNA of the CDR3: TGTGCCAGCAGCGTTGAGACAGGGTCCTACGAGCAGTACTTC. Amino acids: CASSVETGSYEQYF. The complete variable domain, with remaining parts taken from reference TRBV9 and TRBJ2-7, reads DSGVTQTPKHLITATGQRVTLRCSPRSGDLSVYWYQQSLDQGLQFLIQYYNGEERAKGNILERFSAQQFPDLHSELNLSSLELGDSALYFCASSVETGSYEQYFGPGTRLTVT.

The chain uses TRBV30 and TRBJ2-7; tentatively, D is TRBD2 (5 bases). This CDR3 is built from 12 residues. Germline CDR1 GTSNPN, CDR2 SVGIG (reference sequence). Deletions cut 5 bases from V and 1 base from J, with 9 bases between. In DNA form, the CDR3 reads TGTGCCTGGTTAAGCGGTTCCTACGAGCAGTACTTC. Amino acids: CAWLSGSYEQYF. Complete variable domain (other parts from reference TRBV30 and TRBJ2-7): SQTIHQWPATLVQPVGSPLSLECTVEGTSNPNLYWYRQAAGRGLQLLFYSVGIGQISSEVPQNLSASRPQDRQFILSSKKLLLSDSGFYLCAWLSGSYEQYFGPGTRLTVT.

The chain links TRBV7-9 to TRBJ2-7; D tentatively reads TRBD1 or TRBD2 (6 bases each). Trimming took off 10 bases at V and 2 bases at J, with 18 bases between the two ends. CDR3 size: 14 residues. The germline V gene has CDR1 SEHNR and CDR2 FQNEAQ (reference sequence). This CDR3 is CATAFGGGTYEQYF. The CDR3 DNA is TGTGCCACCGCATTTGGGGGCGGGACCTACGAGCAGTACTTC.

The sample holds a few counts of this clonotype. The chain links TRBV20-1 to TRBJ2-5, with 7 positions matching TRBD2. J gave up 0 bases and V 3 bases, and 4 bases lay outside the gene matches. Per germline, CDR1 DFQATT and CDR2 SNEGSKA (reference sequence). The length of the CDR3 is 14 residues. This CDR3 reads CSASSGLNQETQYF. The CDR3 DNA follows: TGCAGTGCTAGTAGCGGGTTGAACCAAGAGACCCAGTACTTC.

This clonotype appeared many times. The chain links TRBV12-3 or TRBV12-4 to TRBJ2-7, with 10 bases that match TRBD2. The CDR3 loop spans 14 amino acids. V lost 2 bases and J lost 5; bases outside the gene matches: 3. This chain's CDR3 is CASSLLAGVDEQYF. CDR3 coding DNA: TGTGCCAGCAGTTTACTAGCGGGAGTCGACGAGCAGTACTTC.

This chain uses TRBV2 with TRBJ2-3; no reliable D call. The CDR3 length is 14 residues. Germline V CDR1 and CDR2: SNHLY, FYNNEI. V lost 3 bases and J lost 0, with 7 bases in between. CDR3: CASSDYSSTDTQYF. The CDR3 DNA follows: TGTGCCAGCAGTGATTACTCTAGCACAGATACGCAGTATTTT. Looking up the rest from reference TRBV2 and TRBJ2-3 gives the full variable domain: EPEVTQTPSHQVTQMGQEVILRCVPISNHLYFYWYRQILGQKVEFLVSFYNNEISEKSEIFDDQFSVERPDGSNFTLKIRSTKLEDSAMYFCASSDYSSTDTQYFGPGTRLTVL.

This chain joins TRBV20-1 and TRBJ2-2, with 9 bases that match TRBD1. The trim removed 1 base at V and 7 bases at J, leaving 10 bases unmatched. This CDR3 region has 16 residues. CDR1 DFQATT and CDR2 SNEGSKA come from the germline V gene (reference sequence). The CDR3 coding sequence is TGCAGTGCTAGAGCTCAGAACAGGGGGCTCGGCGGGGAGCTGTTTTTT. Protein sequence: CSARAQNRGLGGELFF.

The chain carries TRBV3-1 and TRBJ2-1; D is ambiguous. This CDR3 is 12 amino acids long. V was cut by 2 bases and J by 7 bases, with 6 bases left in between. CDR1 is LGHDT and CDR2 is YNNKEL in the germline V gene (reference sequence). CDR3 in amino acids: CASSQSKNEQFF. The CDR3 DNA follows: TGTGCCAGCAGCCAATCTAAGAATGAGCAGTTCTTC.

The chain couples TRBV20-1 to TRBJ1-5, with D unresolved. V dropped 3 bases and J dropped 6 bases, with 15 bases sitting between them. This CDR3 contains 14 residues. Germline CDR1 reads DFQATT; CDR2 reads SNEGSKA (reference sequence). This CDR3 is CSASLGGAGQPQHF. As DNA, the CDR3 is TGCAGTGCTAGCCTGGGAGGAGCCGGTCAGCCCCAGCATTTT.

The CDR3 DNA sequence: TGCAGTGCTAGATCAGGACTAGCGGGAGATACGCAGTATTTT. Residues: CSARSGLAGDTQYF. V and J are TRBV20-1 and TRBJ2-3; 11 nucleotides line up with TRBD2. The CDR3 has 14 residues. V dropped 2 bases and J dropped 5; count of bases not matched to a gene: 3. The germline V gene has CDR1 DFQATT and CDR2 SNEGSKA (reference sequence).

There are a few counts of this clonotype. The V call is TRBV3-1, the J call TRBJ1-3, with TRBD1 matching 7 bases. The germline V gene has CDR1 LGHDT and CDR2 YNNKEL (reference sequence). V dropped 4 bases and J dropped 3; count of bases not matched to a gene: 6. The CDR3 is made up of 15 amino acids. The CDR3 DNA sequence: TGTGCCAGCAGCCGAACAGGGGATTATGGAAACACCATATATTTT. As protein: CASSRTGDYGNTIYF.

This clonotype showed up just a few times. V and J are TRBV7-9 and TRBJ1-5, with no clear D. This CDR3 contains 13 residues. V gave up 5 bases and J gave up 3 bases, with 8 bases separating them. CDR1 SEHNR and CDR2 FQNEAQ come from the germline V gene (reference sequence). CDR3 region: CASSDGNNQPQHF. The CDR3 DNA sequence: TGTGCCAGCAGCGACGGGAACAATCAGCCCCAGCATTTT.